Here is one T cell receptor (beta chain) with its context. A few counts support this clonotype. This receptor's antigen is unknown. The record has no base qualities; no much larger clone is one base away. Moderately to severely active disease, a Clinical Activity Score of at least 3, a NOSPECS grade of at least 4, and a duration under 3 months were present in ophthalmopathy patients. Exclusion was applied to patients with uncontrolled infections, other autoimmune diseases, pregnancy or lactation. Diagnoses relied on clinical symptoms, serum thyroxine and TRAb, thyroid ultrasound and orbital computed tomography. PBMCs were separated from 10 ml of fresh peripheral blood using Ficoll-Paque density gradient centrifugation. Total RNA was extracted with Trizol reagent, and quality was checked on an Agilent 2100 Bioanalyzer. The TCR beta CDR3 regions were amplified from RNA transcripts. The TCR CDR3 was subjected to a first round of RT-PCR using the HTBI primer set and the Qiagen OneStep RT-PCR kit. A second multiplex PCR round built the libraries, followed by size selection and purification. Paired-end sequencing of the libraries was performed with 100 bp reads on an Illumina HiSeq2000. In the source study's methods: SOAPnuke was used to process the raw data, removing reads that contained adapters or uncalled bases, had a mean Phred below 15, or lacked an exact match to the constant primer or identifier. COPE v1.2.5 was used to merge high-quality paired reads, and clonotypes were defined as unique nucleotide sequences. MiTCR v1.1 was used to align clonotypes to the IMGT TRBV, TRBD and TRBJ reference segments. Only V-J combinations with frequency above 0.0001, covering 99.2% of repertoires, were analysed. A TCS score was defined as the ratio of F50 (clonal expansion) to E x V (chaos), with BLOSUM62-based TCRdist applied between CDR3 peptides within each V-J. Welch's t-statistics and random forest reduced just over 500 V-J features to about 13, which were used in a naive Bayes classifier (R e1071). The public reads were reanalyzed by TCRdb: fastp trimming at Q25, MiXCR alignment, in-frame beta chains only. Every entry covers one CDR3 protein and lists the most common genes and DNA from its rows. The V and J calls were determined by TCRdb, not by the authors. The sample table holds about 500,000 distinct CDR3 sequences, of which about a sixth were seen once. The ten largest clones add up to roughly a sixth of the sample.

The data were obtained in a study of T cells in Graves' hyperthyroidism and ophthalmopathy (dated by TCRdb to about 2019). For the study in its entirety: Peripheral blood was collected at initial diagnosis, before any treatment. In roughly six Graves' hyperthyroidism patients, the study also compared T-cell repertoires from thyroid tissue with T-cell repertoires from blood. Prospective prediction of ophthalmopathy was tested in an independent validation cohort of fewer than 20 hyperthyroidism patients and some 17 patients who later progressed to ophthalmopathy. Once sampling was done, hyperthyroidism patients were given methimazole at a starting dose of 30 mg daily, whereas ophthalmopathy patients were given high-dose intravenous methylprednisolone. To identify distinguishing TCR V-J signatures, a discovery cohort of about a hundred patients was used, comprising some 45 with Graves' ophthalmopathy and roughly 60 with stable Graves' hyperthyroidism. The roughly 91 discovery patients were randomly split 7:3 into training and test sets. The paper describes TCR Vbeta CDR3 sequencing of 135 peripheral blood samples, made up of approximately 40 ophthalmopathy patients, roughly 80 hyperthyroidism patients and roughly 17 progressor patients.

V lost 1 base and J lost 0 bases; the stretch between them is 16 bases long. Inclusive of the bounding cysteine and phenylalanine, the CDR3 is 18 residues long. Here the CDR3 DNA is all that survives: 54 bases in frame from base 1. The germline V gene (reference sequence) provides CDR1 LNHNV and CDR2 YYDKDF. Findings and caveats that apply to the study as a whole: No statistical method was used to fix the sample size in advance, and group allocation was not hidden from the investigators. Ophthalmopathy was separated from stable hyperthyroidism by a 13 V-J signature model, with approximately 86% sensitivity and approximately 81% specificity obtained in cross-validation and 80%/75% obtained in testing. Blood samples also contained most of the expanded thyroid clonotypes (frequency above 0.001), which suggests that blood repertoires may reflect thyroid immune responses. In validation, the model predicted progression to ophthalmopathy a median of 6.5 months before onset, with 65% to 71% sensitivity and about 72% specificity.

Sequenced material: blood. The receptor's source is a woman under 30 with Graves' ophthalmopathy. The rearranged chain carries TRBV15 and TRBJ1-5, with TRBD1 as a weak D call on 5 bases. For the CDR3, the sequence is CATSRGGRGMNSNQPQHF. The DNA reads TGTGCCACCAGCAGAGGGGGAAGGGGAATGAATAGCAATCAGCCCCAGCATTTT.